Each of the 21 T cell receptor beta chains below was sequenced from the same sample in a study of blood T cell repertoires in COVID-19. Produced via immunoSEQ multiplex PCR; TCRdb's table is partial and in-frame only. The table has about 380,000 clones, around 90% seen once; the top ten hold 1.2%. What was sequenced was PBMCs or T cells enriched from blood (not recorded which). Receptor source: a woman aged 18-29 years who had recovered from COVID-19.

CDR3 amino acids: CASSGDGQPQHF. The CDR3 DNA sequence: TGTGCCAGCAGCGGCGACGGGCAGCCCCAGCATTTT. The rearrangement links TRBV6-5 to TRBJ1-5; no firm D call. Trimming took off 6 bases at V and 7 bases at J, with 10 bases between the two ends. CDR3 length equals 12 residues. The germline V gene has CDR1 MNHEY and CDR2 SVGAGI.

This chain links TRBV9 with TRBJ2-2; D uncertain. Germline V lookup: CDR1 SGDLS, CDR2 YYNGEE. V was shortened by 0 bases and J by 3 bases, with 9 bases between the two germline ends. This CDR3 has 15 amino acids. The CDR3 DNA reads TGTGCCAGCAGCGTAGACAACCTTCACACCGGGGAGCTGTTTTTT. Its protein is CASSVDNLHTGELFF.

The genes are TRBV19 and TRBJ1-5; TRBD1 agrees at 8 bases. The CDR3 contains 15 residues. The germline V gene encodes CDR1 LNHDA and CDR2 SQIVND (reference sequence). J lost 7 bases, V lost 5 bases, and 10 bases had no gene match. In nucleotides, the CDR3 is TGTGCCAGTAGTCCCATCAGGACAGGGACCCAGCCCCAGCATTTT. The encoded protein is CASSPIRTGTQPQHF.

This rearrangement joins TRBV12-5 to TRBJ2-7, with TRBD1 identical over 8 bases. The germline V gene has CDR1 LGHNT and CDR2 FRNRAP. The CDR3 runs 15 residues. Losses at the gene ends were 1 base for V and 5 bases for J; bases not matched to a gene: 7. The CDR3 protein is CASGLGQGYGNEQYF. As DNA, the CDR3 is TGTGCTAGTGGTTTGGGACAGGGGTATGGAAACGAGCAGTACTTC.

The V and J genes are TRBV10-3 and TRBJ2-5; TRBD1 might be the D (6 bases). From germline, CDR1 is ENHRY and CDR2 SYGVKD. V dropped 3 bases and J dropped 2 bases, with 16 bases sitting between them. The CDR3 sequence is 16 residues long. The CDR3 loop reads CAISDSGQGKQETQYF. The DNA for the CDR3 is TGTGCCATCAGTGATTCGGGACAAGGAAAACAAGAGACCCAGTACTTC.

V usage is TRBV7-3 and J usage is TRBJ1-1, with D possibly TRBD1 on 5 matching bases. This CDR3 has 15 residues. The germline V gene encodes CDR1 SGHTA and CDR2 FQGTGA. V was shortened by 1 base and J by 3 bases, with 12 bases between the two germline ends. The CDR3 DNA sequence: TGTGCCAGCAGCTTAAGTGGCAGGGCGGACACTGAAGCTTTCTTT. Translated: CASSLSGRADTEAFF.

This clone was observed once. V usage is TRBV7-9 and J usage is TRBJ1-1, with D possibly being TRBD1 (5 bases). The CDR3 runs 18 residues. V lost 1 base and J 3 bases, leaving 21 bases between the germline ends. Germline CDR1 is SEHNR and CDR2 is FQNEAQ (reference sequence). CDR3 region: CASSLVGLTQGRYTEAFF. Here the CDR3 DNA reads TGTGCCAGCAGCTTAGTGGGGCTGACTCAGGGAAGATACACTGAAGCTTTCTTT. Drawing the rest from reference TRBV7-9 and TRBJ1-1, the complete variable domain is DTGVSQNPRHKITKRGQNVTFRCDPISEHNRLYWYRQTLGQGPEFLTYFQNEAQLEKSRLLSDRFSAERPKGSFSTLEIQRTEQGDSAMYLCASSLVGLTQGRYTEAFFGQGTRLTVV.

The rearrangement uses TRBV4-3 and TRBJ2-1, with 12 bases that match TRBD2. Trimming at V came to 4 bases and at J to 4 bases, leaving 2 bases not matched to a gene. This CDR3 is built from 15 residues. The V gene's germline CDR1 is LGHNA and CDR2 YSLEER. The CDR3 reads CASSPGLAGYNEQFF. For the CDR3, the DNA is TGCGCCAGCAGCCCGGGACTAGCGGGTTACAATGAGCAGTTCTTC.

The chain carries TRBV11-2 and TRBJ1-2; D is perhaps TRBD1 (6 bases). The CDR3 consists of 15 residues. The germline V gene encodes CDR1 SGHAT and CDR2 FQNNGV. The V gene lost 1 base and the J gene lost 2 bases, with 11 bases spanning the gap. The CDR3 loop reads CASSLVGGQNYGYTF. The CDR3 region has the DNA TGTGCCAGCAGCTTAGTCGGGGGGCAGAACTATGGCTACACCTTC. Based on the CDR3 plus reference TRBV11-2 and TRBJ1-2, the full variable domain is EAGVAQSPRYKIIEKRQSVAFWCNPISGHATLYWYQQILGQGPKLLIQFQNNGVVDDSQLPKDRFSAERLKGVDSTLKIQPAKLEDSAVYLCASSLVGGQNYGYTFGSGTRLTVV.

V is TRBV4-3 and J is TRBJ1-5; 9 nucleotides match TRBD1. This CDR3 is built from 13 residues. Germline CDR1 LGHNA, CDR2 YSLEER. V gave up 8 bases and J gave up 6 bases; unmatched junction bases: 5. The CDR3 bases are TGCGCCAGCGCACAGGGGGCGGGTCAGCCCCAGCATTTT. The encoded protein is CASAQGAGQPQHF.

CDR3 sequence reads: CAISQVKEAGNTIYF. The CDR3 bases are TGTGCCATCAGTCAGGTAAAGGAGGCTGGAAACACCATATATTTT. This sequence joins TRBV10-3 and TRBJ1-3; D unresolved. V was shortened by 5 bases and J by 2 bases, with 13 bases between the two germline ends. The germline V gene has CDR1 ENHRY and CDR2 SYGVKD. The CDR3 is made up of 15 amino acids.

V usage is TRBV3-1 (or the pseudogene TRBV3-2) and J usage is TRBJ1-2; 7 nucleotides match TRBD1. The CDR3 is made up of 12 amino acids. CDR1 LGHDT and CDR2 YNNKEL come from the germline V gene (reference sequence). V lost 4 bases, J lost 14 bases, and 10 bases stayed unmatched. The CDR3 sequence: CASSPPGTVYTF. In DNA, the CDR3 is TGTGCCAGCAGCCCCCCCGGGACAGTGTATACCTTC.

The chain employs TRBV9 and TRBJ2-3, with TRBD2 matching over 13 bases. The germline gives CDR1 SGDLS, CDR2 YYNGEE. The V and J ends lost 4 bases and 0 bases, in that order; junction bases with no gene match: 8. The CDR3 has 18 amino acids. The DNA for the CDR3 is TGTGCCAGCAGCCCCTGGACTAGCGGGGGTCTAAGCACAGATACGCAGTATTTT. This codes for CASSPWTSGGLSTDTQYF.

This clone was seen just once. CDR3 DNA: TGTGCCAGCAGCTTCGTGTACCAGGGGGCGGGCGAGCAGTACTTC. It is translated as CASSFVYQGAGEQYF. The genes are TRBV7-9 and TRBJ2-7; 8 positions agree with TRBD1. The germline V gene encodes CDR1 SEHNR and CDR2 FQNEAQ (reference sequence). J lost 6 bases, V lost 3 bases, and 10 bases had no gene match. The length of the CDR3 is 15 residues.

This CDR3 is CASSSDPTGYYEQYF. The CDR3 nucleotides are TGTGCCAGCAGCTCGGATCCAACAGGATACTACGAGCAGTACTTC. J is TRBJ2-7 and V is TRBV5-6; D possibly corresponds to TRBD1 (5 bases). Trimming stripped 3 bases from V and 3 bases from J, with 16 bases between. Germline V lookup: CDR1 SGHDT, CDR2 YYEEEE. This CDR3 has 15 amino acids. The whole variable domain, filled in from reference TRBV5-6 and TRBJ2-7, reads DAGVTQSPTHLIKTRGQQVTLRCSPKSGHDTVSWYQQALGQGPQFIFQYYEEEERQRGNFPDRFSGHQFPNYSSELNVNALLLGDSALYLCASSSDPTGYYEQYFGPGTRLTVT.

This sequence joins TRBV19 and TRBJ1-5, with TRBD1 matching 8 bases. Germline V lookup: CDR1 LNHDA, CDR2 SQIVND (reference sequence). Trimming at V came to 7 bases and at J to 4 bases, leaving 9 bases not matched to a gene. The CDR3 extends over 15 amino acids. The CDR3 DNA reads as TGTGCCAGTACCATACAGGGGGGAGGGAATCAGCCCCAGCATTTT. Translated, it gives CASTIQGGGNQPQHF.

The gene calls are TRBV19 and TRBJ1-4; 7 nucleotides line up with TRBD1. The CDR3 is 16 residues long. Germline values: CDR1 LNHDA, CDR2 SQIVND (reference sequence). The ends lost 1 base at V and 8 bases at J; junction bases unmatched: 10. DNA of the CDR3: TGTGCCAGTAGTATAGGGAACAGGGGATTCAAGGAAAAACTGTTTTTT. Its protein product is CASSIGNRGFKEKLFF.

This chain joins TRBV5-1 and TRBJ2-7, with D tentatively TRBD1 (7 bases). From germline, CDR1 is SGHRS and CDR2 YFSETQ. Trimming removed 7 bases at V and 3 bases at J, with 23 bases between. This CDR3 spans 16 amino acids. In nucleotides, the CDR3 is TGCGCCAGCTCCCCCCAGGGGGGAAGAGGGGACTACGAGCAGTACTTC. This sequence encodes CASSPQGGRGDYEQYF.

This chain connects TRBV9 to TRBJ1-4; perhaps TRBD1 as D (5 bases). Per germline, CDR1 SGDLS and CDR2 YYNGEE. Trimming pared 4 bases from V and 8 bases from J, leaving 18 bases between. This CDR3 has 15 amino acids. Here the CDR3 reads CASSPGGRPREKLFF. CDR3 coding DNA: TGTGCCAGCAGCCCCGGGGGTCGCCCTCGGGAAAAACTGTTTTTT. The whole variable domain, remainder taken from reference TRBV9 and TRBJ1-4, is DSGVTQTPKHLITATGQRVTLRCSPRSGDLSVYWYQQSLDQGLQFLIQYYNGEERAKGNILERFSAQQFPDLHSELNLSSLELGDSALYFCASSPGGRPREKLFFGSGTQLSVL.

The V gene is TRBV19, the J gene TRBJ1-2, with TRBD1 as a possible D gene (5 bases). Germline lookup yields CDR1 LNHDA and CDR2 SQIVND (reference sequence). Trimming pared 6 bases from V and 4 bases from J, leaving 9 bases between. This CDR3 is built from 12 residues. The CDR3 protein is CASSRQSYGYTF. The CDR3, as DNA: TGTGCCAGTAGCAGACAGAGCTATGGCTACACCTTC.

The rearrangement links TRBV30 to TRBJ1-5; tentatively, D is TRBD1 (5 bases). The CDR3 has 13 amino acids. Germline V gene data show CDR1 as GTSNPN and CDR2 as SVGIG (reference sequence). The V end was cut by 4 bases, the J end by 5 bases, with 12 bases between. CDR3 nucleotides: TGTGCCTGGATTTGGGGCCGAGATCAGCCCCAGCATTTT. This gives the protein CAWIWGRDQPQHF.